These T cell receptor beta chains were read from a single sample in a study of T-cell reconstitution after alpha-beta-depleted transplantation in children. Each CDR3 protein is one row after TCRdb ran MiXCR on the PCR reads. The sample consists of roughly 500,000 distinct CDR3 sequences, approximately 10% of them appearing once. Sequences were derived from PBMCs, sampled before TCRalphabeta/CD19-depleted stem cell transplant. The receptor set was obtained from a child aged 2 to 10 with inherited bone marrow failure, due to receive a stem cell transplant. Both conserved end residues are trimmed from each CDR3. Each record gives: V gene, J gene, CDR3 protein.

>TRBV20-1|TRBJ2-5
SASDGEAGETQY
>TRBV28|TRBJ1-1
ASSLLGGGLTEAF
>TRBV20-1|TRBJ2-1
SADGAREGHNEQF
>TRBV11-2|TRBJ2-7
ASSFWPGVGGEQY
>TRBV12-3/TRBV12-4|TRBJ2-5
ASGTAGAQY
>TRBV19|TRBJ2-1
ASSITASGKYNEQF
>TRBV28|TRBJ2-7
ASSFITGTIFSYEQY
>TRBV5-8|TRBJ1-1
ASSFLIGGTEAF
>TRBV7-2|TRBJ2-1
ASSLGGAGLDEQF
>TRBV6-2/TRBV6-3|TRBJ2-7
ASSYSSGRADEQY
>TRBV6-2/TRBV6-3|TRBJ2-1
ASSYSVLAGGPGNEQF
>TRBV5-1|TRBJ2-1
ASSLGQGGSYNEQF
>TRBV7-9|TRBJ2-3
ASSPGWATDTQY
>TRBV20-1|TRBJ2-3
SASAGERLLTDTQY
>TRBV5-1|TRBJ1-1
ASSLKGQDTEAF
>TRBV3-1|TRBJ2-3
ASSHRDSLTDTQY
>TRBV5-4|TRBJ2-2
ASSSRVANTGELF
>TRBV12-3/TRBV12-4|TRBJ1-3
ASSWASGNTIY
>TRBV6-5|TRBJ2-3
ASSWTTSGMVDTQY
>TRBV6-2/TRBV6-3|TRBJ2-3
ASSRGTGSTDTQY
>TRBV7-9|TRBJ1-4
ASSPPDRDSSEKLF
>TRBV4-2|TRBJ2-1
ASSQDLAGGGEQF
>TRBV29-1|TRBJ2-2
SVSTGKRTGEVF
>TRBV6-5|TRBJ2-7
ASSYQTSEIEQY
>TRBV5-5|TRBJ1-2
ASSIDGGTNFYGYT
>TRBV12-3/TRBV12-4|TRBJ1-2
ASSFRQGASNT
>TRBV11-2|TRBJ1-1
ASRVVRRMNTEAF
>TRBV4-1|TRBJ2-1
ASSQDFAPGNEQF
>TRBV7-9|TRBJ2-7
ASSLAPAYEQY
>TRBV4-2|TRBJ2-1
ASSQESGGLGNEQF
>TRBV15|TRBJ1-5
ATSRVPPSQEDSNQPQH
>TRBV12-3/TRBV12-4|TRBJ2-3
ASSLGLGQRRYTDTQY
>TRBV9|TRBJ2-1
ASSVGVNEQF
>TRBV12-3/TRBV12-4|TRBJ1-2
ASSLSGARDGYT
>TRBV4-1|TRBJ1-4
ASSVTPGPRDEKLF
>TRBV20-1|TRBJ2-3
SARGVSGTWTDTQY
>TRBV10-3|TRBJ2-3
AIRNRDNTDTQY
>TRBV20-1|TRBJ2-1
SAAFGLLQF
>TRBV7-9|TRBJ1-4
ASSSGTGREKLF
>TRBV20-1|TRBJ2-1
SAPSGRDSNEQF
>TRBV4-3|TRBJ1-1
ASSQDPGGEGEAF
>TRBV3-1|TRBJ2-5
ASSQHLRPGFQETQY
>TRBV27|TRBJ1-6
ASSSSDRGYNSPLH